This TCR beta chain was recovered during a study of shared clonotypes between healthy human individuals (dated by TCRdb to about 2020). In terms of the full investigation: A couple of women and a few men aged 18 to 49 years were included in the cohort. For each donor, CD4 naive and CD4 memory were each run on three plates, CD8 naive on two plates, and CD8 memory on one plate. To estimate repertoire size and how much clonotype sharing occurs between individuals, the study deeply sequenced the blood TCR repertoires of about five healthy adults. To increase sequencing depth and limit assay-specific biases, different laboratories used diverse techniques to prepare libraries and sequence TCR repertoires. Per donor, leukapheresis produced somewhere between about 0.8 and 9 billion PBMCs.

General study outcomes and caveats: Only blood was sampled, and tissue TCR repertoires likely differ from those in blood. Because the study included a small number of donors, the genetic and exposure-history diversity represented was limited. When a few donors were compared, the shared fraction of clonotypes was around 5.1% for naive CD4, 3.5% to 4% for naive CD8, 2.3% for memory CD4, and about 0.36% for memory CD8. Estimated clonotype richness was generally larger for naive than for memory subsets. Even with the large sequencing depth, rarefaction of the sorted-subset datasets indicated that sequencing was incomplete. Based on pairwise subsampling, the degree of clonotype sharing among donors was expected to be affected by sequencing depth. Compared with non-shared clonotypes, the clonotypes found in all four sorted-subset donors had higher generation probabilities.

Between the V and J ends, shortened by 1 base and 1 base respectively, the junction contains 14 bases. The CDR3, from cysteine to phenylalanine, totals 17 residues. This entry keeps only the CDR3 DNA: 51 bases, framed from base 1. Looking up the germline V gene yields CDR1 MGHRA and CDR2 YSYEKL. For the CD8 naive samples, CD45RO-negative cells were positively selected for CCR7, yielding a CD45RA+CCR7+ population from which TemRA cells were excluded. The donors were healthy, HIV-negative adults with no recently reported acute infections or vaccinations. Every donor was a Caucasian adult residing in Nashville, Tennessee, USA. Blood was obtained by leukapheresis, after which PBMCs were separated by Ficoll-Histopaque density gradient centrifugation and cryopreserved in liquid nitrogen vapor phase. Analytical flow cytometry was used to check the purity and quantity of every magnetically sorted T cell population. From each sorted fraction, genomic DNA was isolated and quantified by UV absorbance on a Nanodrop 2000c.

Using the deep immunoSEQ assay, TCR CDR3 regions were amplified from genomic DNA by multiplex PCR. Genomic DNA extracted from each cell subset was distributed evenly over all wells of several immunoSEQ 96-well plates, and each plate served as one replicate. Each replicate PCR for sorted subsets received approximately 220 ng genomic DNA, equal to tens of thousands of T cell genomes. Purified libraries were measured with a Qubit 3.0 fluorometer, size-checked on a Bioanalyzer 2100, and measured again with the KAPA Library Quantification kit. Every immunoSEQ 96-well plate was sequenced on a dedicated single-read 150-cycle Illumina NextSeq 550 flow cell. The paper's processing steps were these. Because the immunoSEQ output included only junctional sequences and no quality scores, the filtering could not be the same as the filtering used for full-length reads. To assign V/J genes and CDR3, sequences were annotated against IMGT germline references using PyIR, a Python wrapper for IgBLAST v1.9. Any read was removed if the V/J assignment was weak (E-value above 1e-6), the CDR3 was missing, or the read contained stop codons, out-of-frame junctions, or ambiguous translated residues. V3J clonotypes were defined as sequences sharing an identical inferred V gene, J gene, and CDR3 amino acid sequence. Percentage overlap between repertoires was calculated by dividing the number of shared unique clonotypes by the size of the smaller repertoire. Three approaches were used to assess repertoire richness: RTK rarefaction, the Chao1 estimator, and Recon v2.1 estimates of unobserved clonotypes. Generation probabilities for all TCRbeta clonotypes obtained by the gDNA method from a handful of donors were computed using OLGA. In TCRdb, the immuneACCESS table is reduced to in-frame sequences with V and J assigned. These tables do not hold every clone; where another copy was compared, an unresolved V gene accounts for under half, and the others remain unexplained. V and J calls and clone size are copied from that table; D and trimming were computed from the DNA. Recorded for this sample are around 650,000 clones; 96% of them occurred a single time. The ten largest clones capture roughly 0.1% of the sample.

To note about this clone: Its antigen is not yet known. Nothing much larger sits one base from this clone, and base qualities are not available.

The sequence is built from TRBV4-1 and TRBJ2-1; the D segment cannot be called with confidence. This sequence was found in a woman in her thirties in good health. Sequencing was carried out using naive CD8+ T cells sorted from blood. What the cell subset or site label conveys for this sample: CD45RA+CCR7+. CDR3 reads: CASSQAVATESYNEQFF. The nucleotide sequence reads TGCGCCAGCAGCCAAGCAGTAGCTACAGAGTCCTACAATGAGCAGTTCTTC.